The rows below give T cell receptor beta chains drawn from one sample of a study of lymphopenia after photon versus proton radiotherapy. The data were produced by immunoSEQ multiplex PCR, yet TCRdb's version contains in-frame clones alone and is incomplete. This table holds about 39,000 clones, around nine tenths found once. The specimen comprised peripheral blood, sampled from a patient treated with photon-based radiotherapy. The receptors come from a man aged 60 to 69 with cholangiocarcinoma. The CDR3 runs from the conserved cysteine through the conserved F or W. D genes are given only for firm matches. Only part of the rows carry a size: once, few, many, or a class if the clone is expanded.

v_gene	j_gene	d_gene	abundance	CDR3nt	CDR3aa
TRBV10-1	TRBJ2-1	NA	NA	TGCGCCAGCAGTGAGTCAGGGGATCCCGTTTACGATGAGCAGTTCTTC	CASSESGDPVYDEQFF
TRBV11-2	TRBJ1-1	TRBD1	NA	TGTGCCAGCTCATCTCCGGGACAGACGAACACTGAAGCTTTCTTT	CASSSPGQTNTEAFF
TRBV6-6	TRBJ2-5	NA	NA	TGTGCCAGCAGTTACAGAATAACAGACCAAGAGACCCAGTACTTC	CASSYRITDQETQYF
TRBV7-2	TRBJ1-1	NA	once	TGTGCCAGCAGCTTAGGAGGCAGCCAGAACACTGAAGCTTTCTTT	CASSLGGSQNTEAFF
TRBV5-1	TRBJ2-6	NA	NA	TGCGCCAGCAGCCCCACGGCGGGGGCCAACGTCCTGACTTTC	CASSPTAGANVLTF
TRBV28	TRBJ2-2	NA	NA	TGTGCCAGCGTAAAGGGTCTGATGGAAGACGGGGAGCTGTTTTTT	CASVKGLMEDGELFF
TRBV11-3	TRBJ1-6	NA	NA	TGTGCCAGCAGCTTTGGGGCGTCCTATAATTCACCCCTCCACTTT	CASSFGASYNSPLHF
TRBV6-5	TRBJ1-5	NA	NA	TGTGCCAGCAGTTACTCCGGCAGGGGCGGCAATCAGCCCCAGCATTTT	CASSYSGRGGNQPQHF
TRBV19	TRBJ2-5	NA	NA	TGTGCCAGTAGTACCGCCGGAAGGTTGGAAGAGACCCAGTACTTC	CASSTAGRLEETQYF
TRBV5-1	TRBJ2-2	TRBD2	once	TGCGCCAGCAGCGCCCGGACTAGCGGCCACAACACCGGGGAGCTGTTTTTT	CASSARTSGHNTGELFF
TRBV12-5	TRBJ2-7	NA	NA	TGTGCTAGTGGCCGCACCCTTTATGTTGAGCAGTACTTC	CASGRTLYVEQYF
TRBV7-9	TRBJ2-3	TRBD2	NA	TGTGCCAGCAGCCCTCGCGGGAGGACGGGCACAGATACGCAGTATTTT	CASSPRGRTGTDTQYF
TRBV6-1	TRBJ2-7	NA	NA	TGTGCCAGCACCACGGGACGGGCCTCCTACGAGCAGTACTTC	CASTTGRASYEQYF
TRBV6-1	TRBJ1-5	NA	NA	TGTGCCAGCAGGTCAAGCGGACGCAATCAGCCCCAGCATTTT	CASRSSGRNQPQHF
TRBV7-9	TRBJ1-4	TRBD1	NA	TGTGCCAGCAGCAGGACAGGGGCTAATGAAAAACTGTTTTTT	CASSRTGANEKLFF
TRBV13	TRBJ2-1	TRBD1	once	TGTGCCAGCAGCTCGGGACAGGGGGCCCAAAATGAGCAGTTCTTC	CASSSGQGAQNEQFF
TRBV19	TRBJ2-7	TRBD2	NA	TGTGCCAGTAGTATAACTAGCGGGGGGGCCTACGAGCAGTACTTC	CASSITSGGAYEQYF
TRBV7-9	TRBJ2-3	NA	medium-sized	TGTGCCAGCAGCGTAACAGGGTTCAACACAGATACGCAGTATTTT	CASSVTGFNTDTQYF
TRBV5-4	TRBJ1-1	NA	NA	TGTGCCAGCAGCTGGGGACACCCGGGGGCGAACACTGAAGCTTTCTTT	CASSWGHPGANTEAFF
TRBV10-3	TRBJ2-1	NA	NA	TGTGCCATCCGTCCGGGCGGGGTCGACAATGAGCAGTTCTTC	CAIRPGGVDNEQFF
TRBV6-6	TRBJ2-7	NA	NA	TGTGCCAGCAGTTTAACGGGGTCAACCTACGAGCAGTACTTC	CASSLTGSTYEQYF
TRBV11-2	TRBJ1-4	NA	NA	TGTGCCAGCAGCCCACCCGCAACTAATGAAAAACTGTTTTTT	CASSPPATNEKLFF
TRBV19	TRBJ2-3	TRBD2	NA	TGTGCCAGTTCCCTAGCGGGAGGGGAAGATACGCAGTATTTT	CASSLAGGEDTQYF
TRBV4-3	TRBJ2-2	NA	NA	TGCGCCAGCAGCCAAGATTGGGGAGCCCCCACCGGGGAGCTGTTTTTT	CASSQDWGAPTGELFF
TRBV7-3	TRBJ2-7	TRBD2	NA	TGTGCCAGCAGCTTGGGACTAGCGGGAGTTGGATACGAGCAGTACTTC	CASSLGLAGVGYEQYF
TRBV29-1	TRBJ2-5	NA	NA	TGCAGCGTCAGGACCGGGACCCAAGAGACCCAGTACTTC	CSVRTGTQETQYF
TRBV9	TRBJ2-1	NA	NA	TGTGCCAGCAGCCTCCTGACCGGGACAAACAATGAGCAGTTCTTC	CASSLLTGTNNEQFF
TRBV18	TRBJ2-2	TRBD2	NA	TGTGCCAGCTCACGATCTAGCGGGAGCACCGGGGAGCTGTTTTTT	CASSRSSGSTGELFF
TRBV7-3	TRBJ2-3	NA	NA	TGTGCCAGCGGCGTGGGGGCGTCAGATACGCAGTATTTT	CASGVGASDTQYF
TRBV29-1	TRBJ2-3	TRBD1	NA	TGCAGCGCTCGACAGGGTGGAGATACGCAGTATTTT	CSARQGGDTQYF
TRBV9	TRBJ2-2	NA	NA	TGTGCCAGCAGCGTAGTTCAGAACACCGGGGAGCTGTTTTTT	CASSVVQNTGELFF
TRBV7-9	TRBJ2-1	NA	NA	TGTGCCAGCAGCCCACCGGGACTCCGGTACAATGAGCAGTTCTTC	CASSPPGLRYNEQFF
TRBV10-2	TRBJ1-5	NA	NA	TGCGCCACACAGGACGGCAATCAGCCCCAGCATTTT	CATQDGNQPQHF
TRBV5-6	TRBJ1-1	NA	NA	TGTGCCAGCAGCTGGAGGACGGACACTGAAGCTTTCTTT	CASSWRTDTEAFF
TRBV25-1	TRBJ2-7	NA	NA	TGTGCCAGCAGGCCGCGAGGGTCCCAAGAGCAGTACTTC	CASRPRGSQEQYF
TRBV28	TRBJ1-2	NA	once	TGTGCCAGCAGTTTGGGTCTTCAAGGCGGTGGCTACACCTTC	CASSLGLQGGGYTF
TRBV9	TRBJ2-1	NA	NA	TGTGCCAGCTCCTCAGCGGCGTACAATGAGCAGTTCTTC	CASSSAAYNEQFF
TRBV28	TRBJ1-2	NA	NA	TGTGCCAGCAGTTTTGATCAGGCGTCCTATGGCTACACCTTC	CASSFDQASYGYTF
TRBV7-2	TRBJ1-2	NA	NA	TGTGCCAGCAGCTTAGGAGAGGAGGTTGGCTACACCTTC	CASSLGEEVGYTF
TRBV6-6	TRBJ1-5	NA	NA	TGTGCCAGCACCTACGGAGGACCAGATAGCAATCAGCCCCAGCATTTT	CASTYGGPDSNQPQHF
TRBV20-1	TRBJ1-1	NA	NA	TGCAGTGCTAGAGACGACCTGGAAGCTTTCTTT	CSARDDLEAFF
TRBV4-1	TRBJ2-5	TRBD1	NA	TGCGCCAGCAGCCAACCGGGACAGGGGGTTGGAGAGACCCAGTACTTC	CASSQPGQGVGETQYF
TRBV28	TRBJ2-1	NA	NA	TGTGCCAGCAGGTCCCCCGGCTACAATGAGCAGTTCTTC	CASRSPGYNEQFF
TRBV2	TRBJ2-1	NA	NA	TGTGCCAGCAGTGAAGCGTTAGGACCACCCTACAATGAGCAGTTCTTC	CASSEALGPPYNEQFF
TRBV6-6	TRBJ2-2	NA	NA	TGTGCCAGCAGTTACTCAGGTTCCTTTGCCGGGGAGCTGTTTTTT	CASSYSGSFAGELFF
TRBV7-9	TRBJ2-2	NA	NA	TGTGCCAGCAGCCCAATAGCCCCACGGGGGAACACCGGGGAGCTGTTTTTT	CASSPIAPRGNTGELFF
TRBV10-3	TRBJ2-5	NA	NA	TGTGCCATCAGTGAGTCCCGGACAGAAGAGACCCAGTACTTC	CAISESRTEETQYF
TRBV25-1	TRBJ2-7	TRBD1	NA	TGTGCCAGCAGTTCACAGGGGACCTACGAGCAGTACTTC	CASSSQGTYEQYF
TRBV4-1	TRBJ2-3	NA	NA	TGCGCCAGCAGCCAAGTGGGACCGGGAGTCTTCACAGATACGCAGTATTTT	CASSQVGPGVFTDTQYF
TRBV5-5	TRBJ2-7	NA	NA	TGTGCCAGCGGAGGGGCGATTACTCACGAGCAGTACTTC	CASGGAITHEQYF
TRBV28	TRBJ2-7	TRBD1	NA	TGTGCCAGCAGATCCCTGGTGGGGCGGACAGGGCCTACAACCTACGAGCAGTACTTC	CASRSLVGRTGPTTYEQYF
TRBV6-1	TRBJ2-6	NA	NA	TGTGCCAGCAGTGAGGGACAACCAGCTTCTGGGGCCAACGTCCTGACTTTC	CASSEGQPASGANVLTF
TRBV11-3	TRBJ1-1	NA	NA	TGTGCCAGCAGCCCAGGACAGACCAACACTGAAGCTTTCTTT	CASSPGQTNTEAFF